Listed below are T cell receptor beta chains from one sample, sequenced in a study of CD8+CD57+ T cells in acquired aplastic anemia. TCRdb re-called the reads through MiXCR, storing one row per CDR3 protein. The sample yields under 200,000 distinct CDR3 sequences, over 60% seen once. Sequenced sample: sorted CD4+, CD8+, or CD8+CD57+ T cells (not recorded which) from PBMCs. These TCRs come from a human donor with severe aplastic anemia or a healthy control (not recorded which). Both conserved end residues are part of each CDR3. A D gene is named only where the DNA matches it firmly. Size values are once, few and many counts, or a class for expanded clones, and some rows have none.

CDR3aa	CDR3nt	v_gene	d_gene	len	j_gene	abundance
CSVKPAGLSYNEQFF	TGCAGTGTAAAGCCAGCGGGACTCTCCTACAATGAGCAGTTCTTC	TRBV20-1	TRBD2	15	TRBJ2-1	NA
CSAPPGGGGEQYF	TGCAGTGCCCCACCGGGTGGGGGCGGCGAGCAGTACTTC	TRBV20-1	NA	13	TRBJ2-7	once
CASSQGQGANYGYTF	TGTGCCAGCAGCCAAGGACAGGGCGCCAACTATGGCTATACCTTC	TRBV4-2	TRBD1	15	TRBJ1-2	NA
CAGSKRRGSGTQYF	TGCGCCGGTTCTAAAAGACGGGGGAGTGGGACCCAGTACTTC	TRBV10-1	NA	14	TRBJ2-5	NA
CASSFSGGGYNEQFF	TGTGCCAGCAGCTTTTCGGGAGGCGGGTACAATGAGCAGTTCTTC	TRBV7-8	TRBD2	15	TRBJ2-1	NA
CASSLALAGTDTQYF	TGTGCCAGCAGCTTAGCGCTAGCGGGCACAGATACGCAGTATTTT	TRBV7-6	TRBD2	15	TRBJ2-3	NA
CASAIQGNSPLHF	TGTGCCAGCGCCATACAGGGAAATTCACCCCTCCACTTT	TRBV7-2	NA	13	TRBJ1-6	NA
CASSPYGATDTQYF	TGTGCCAGCAGCCCTTATGGGGCCACAGATACGCAGTATTTT	TRBV5-4	NA	14	TRBJ2-3	NA
CAISESGGSYNEQFF	TGTGCCATCAGTGAGTCAGGGGGCTCCTACAATGAGCAGTTCTTC	TRBV10-3	NA	15	TRBJ2-1	few
CSAPGGKYYEQYF	TGCAGTGCTCCAGGGGGGAAGTACTACGAGCAGTACTTC	TRBV20-1	NA	13	TRBJ2-7	NA
CASSLGGMYSYEQYF	TGCGCCAGCAGCTTGGGCGGGATGTACTCCTACGAGCAGTACTTC	TRBV5-1	NA	15	TRBJ2-7	few
CASTPGALAYGYTF	TGTGCCAGCACCCCAGGGGCCTTGGCCTATGGCTACACCTTC	TRBV6-2/TRBV6-3	NA	14	TRBJ1-2	many
CSAAGTGLETQYF	TGCAGTGCGGCCGGGACCGGGTTAGAGACCCAGTACTTC	TRBV20-1	NA	13	TRBJ2-5	NA
CASSAPRAGGRRYGYTF	TGTGCAAGCAGTGCTCCTCGGGCGGGGGGGCGAAGGTATGGCTACACCTTC	TRBV25-1	NA	17	TRBJ1-2	once
CSASSSGTSSYNEQFF	TGCAGTGCTTCATCTAGCGGGACGAGCTCCTACAATGAGCAGTTCTTC	TRBV20-1	TRBD2	16	TRBJ2-1	NA
CASSLGRSNTGELFF	TGTGCCAGCAGCTTAGGCCGCTCCAACACCGGGGAGCTGTTTTTT	TRBV7-9	NA	15	TRBJ2-2	NA
CSVEGLAGGSSSYNEQFF	TGCAGCGTCGAGGGACTAGCGGGGGGATCTAGCTCCTACAATGAGCAGTTCTTC	TRBV29-1	TRBD2	18	TRBJ2-1	NA
CASSLATPNYGYTF	TGTGCCAGCAGCTTAGCGACACCTAACTATGGCTACACCTTC	TRBV7-9	NA	14	TRBJ1-2	NA
CASSSITGKGQPQHF	TGTGCCAGCAGTTCCATCACAGGGAAAGGTCAGCCCCAGCATTTT	TRBV6-1	NA	15	TRBJ1-5	NA
CASSLGPLGNTIYF	TGCGCCAGCAGCTTGGGGCCCCTGGGTAACACCATATATTTT	TRBV5-1	NA	14	TRBJ1-3	once
CASGRGVTDTQYF	TGTGCCAGCGGCCGGGGCGTCACAGATACGCAGTATTTT	TRBV6-4	NA	13	TRBJ2-3	NA
CASSFGQGSNQPQHF	TGTGCCAGCAGCTTCGGACAGGGTAGCAATCAGCCCCAGCATTTT	TRBV7-3	TRBD1	15	TRBJ1-5	NA
CASSLLGAGNTVYF	TGTGCCAGCAGCTTACTGGGTGCTGGAAACACCGTATATTTT	TRBV7-2	NA	14	TRBJ1-3	NA
CASSSPSTGELFF	TGTGCCAGTAGTAGCCCGAGCACCGGGGAGCTGTTTTTT	TRBV19	NA	13	TRBJ2-2	NA
CSATDRGHPLHF	TGCAGTGCCACCGACAGGGGGCATCCCCTCCACTTT	TRBV20-1	TRBD1	12	TRBJ1-6	NA
CATRGQWDTQYF	TGTGCCACCAGGGGCCAATGGGATACGCAGTATTTT	TRBV24-1	NA	12	TRBJ2-3	NA
CATSRDGGGGHSYEQYF	TGTGCCACCAGCAGAGATGGAGGCGGGGGGCACTCCTACGAGCAGTACTTC	TRBV15	TRBD2	17	TRBJ2-7	few
CASSAENTIYF	TGTGCCAGCAGTGCTGAAAACACCATATATTTT	TRBV12-3/TRBV12-4	NA	11	TRBJ1-3	NA
CSASARGAGQTSYGYTF	TGCAGTGCTAGTGCGCGAGGAGCCGGACAGACCTCTTATGGCTACACCTTC	TRBV20-1	NA	17	TRBJ1-2	NA
CASSLAPGTGELFF	TGTGCCAGCAGCTTAGCGCCAGGGACCGGGGAGCTGTTTTTT	TRBV7-9	NA	14	TRBJ2-2	NA
CASRYSVGGSYEQYF	TGTGCCAGCAGATACTCGGTCGGGGGTTCCTACGAGCAGTACTTC	TRBV6-6	NA	15	TRBJ2-7	NA
CASSLSASNQPQHF	TGTGCCAGCAGCTTATCAGCAAGCAATCAGCCCCAGCATTTT	TRBV7-9	NA	14	TRBJ1-5	few
CSARTGSNQPQHF	TGCAGTGCGAGGACAGGAAGCAATCAGCCCCAGCATTTT	TRBV20-1	TRBD1	13	TRBJ1-5	NA
CASRHDRGSSGNTIYF	TGTGCCAGCAGACACGACAGGGGGAGCTCTGGAAACACCATATATTTT	TRBV2	TRBD1	16	TRBJ1-3	NA
CASSIGGQINTEAFF	TGTGCCAGTAGTATAGGAGGACAGATTAACACTGAAGCTTTCTTT	TRBV19	NA	15	TRBJ1-1	NA
CASSWDYLTDTQYF	TGTGCCAGCAGTTGGGACTACCTCACAGATACGCAGTATTTT	TRBV6-6	TRBD2	14	TRBJ2-3	NA
CASSELQLDTGELFF	TGTGCCAGCAGTGAACTTCAGCTGGACACCGGGGAGCTGTTTTTT	TRBV2	NA	15	TRBJ2-2	NA
CARSPRISYGYAF	TGTGCCAGGAGTCCGAGGATTAGCTATGGCTACGCCTTC	TRBV12-3/TRBV12-4	NA	13	TRBJ1-2	few
CASSESRNYGYTF	TGTGCCAGCAGTGAAAGTCGCAACTATGGCTACACCTTC	TRBV2	NA	13	TRBJ1-2	many
CSAGEPGLQNEQFF	TGCAGTGCTGGTGAACCGGGACTTCAAAATGAGCAGTTCTTC	TRBV20-1	NA	14	TRBJ2-1	NA
CATSDGLPYNEQFF	TGTGCCACCAGTGATGGACTACCGTACAATGAGCAGTTCTTC	TRBV24-1	NA	14	TRBJ2-1	NA